Described below is a single T cell receptor beta chain sequence and its context. Its antigen remains unknown. Germline assignment: CDR1 GTSNPN and CDR2 SVGIG (reference sequence). V was clipped by 0 bases and J by 4 bases, with 10 bases between them. This CDR3 has 15 amino acids. The record originates from a study of cytomegalovirus exposure and HLA in healthy donors. Looking at the study overall: T cells numbering about 179 million yielded some 110 million unique TCR beta sequences in an earlier analysis.

Use of 60 Vbeta and 13 Jbeta primers characterized the PCR. The table came from immunoSEQ multiplex PCR; TCRdb's copy has only in-frame clones and leaves some out. The data hold some 200,000 clones, with 75% to 90% observed a single time. Findings of the study overall: Productive rates of about 87% or about 30% were seen for most TCR beta V segments in an earlier analysis.

This TCR derives from a man aged 40-49 years in good health and CMV-seropositive. This rearrangement joins TRBV30 to TRBJ2-6; tentative D call: TRBD2 (5 bases). Sequencing used PBMCs. The CDR3 DNA is TGTGCCTGGAGTGTCGGGGTTCCCGGGGCCAACGTCCTGACTTTC. Its translation is CAWSVGVPGANVLTF.